The rows below give T cell receptor beta chains drawn from one sample of a study of cytomegalovirus exposure and HLA in healthy donors. TCRdb's table, derived via immunoSEQ multiplex PCR, lists solely in-frame clones and lacks some. Here the sample spans about 160,000 clones, 60% to 80% being singletons. The sequenced sample consisted of PBMCs. Source of these receptors: a woman younger than 45 in good health and CMV-seronegative. CDR3s include the opening cysteine and the closing phenylalanine or tryptophan. D genes are given only for firm matches. Size is stated for part of the rows, as once, few or many counts, or as a class when the clone is expanded.

TRBV6-5	TRBJ2-5	NA	NA	CASSYGTPYQETQYF	TGTGCCAGCAGTTACGGGACTCCATACCAAGAGACCCAGTACTTC
TRBV5-6	TRBJ2-7	NA	NA	CASSSRTLTYEQYF	TGTGCCAGCAGCTCCCGGACATTAACCTACGAGCAGTACTTC
TRBV6-5	TRBJ2-1	TRBD2	NA	CASSSLAGGPGNGQFF	TGTGCCAGCAGTTCCCTAGCGGGGGGGCCTGGCAATGGGCAGTTCTTC
TRBV30	TRBJ1-3	NA	NA	CAFQGTAGNTIYF	TGTGCCTTTCAGGGGACCGCTGGAAACACCATATATTTT
TRBV4-2	TRBJ2-7	NA	few	CASSQGQGDEQYF	TGTGCCAGCAGCCAAGGGCAAGGGGACGAGCAGTACTTC
TRBV5-4	TRBJ2-7	NA	NA	CASSLTGGGYEQYF	TGTGCCAGCAGCTTGACAGGGGGAGGGTACGAGCAGTACTTC
TRBV30	TRBJ1-2	NA	NA	CAGLQGFYGYTF	TGTGCCGGACTCCAGGGGTTCTATGGCTACACCTTC
TRBV6-5	TRBJ1-2	TRBD1	NA	CASSRTGSSYTF	TGTGCCAGCAGTAGGACAGGGAGTAGCTACACCTTC
TRBV27	TRBJ2-2	NA	NA	CASSPLLFPGELFF	TGTGCCAGCAGTCCCCTACTTTTCCCCGGGGAGCTGTTTTTT
TRBV7-2	TRBJ2-7	TRBD2	NA	CASSLSSGGLSYEQYF	TGTGCCAGCAGCTTAAGTAGCGGGGGACTCTCCTACGAGCAGTACTTC
TRBV5-6	TRBJ2-2	NA	NA	CASSWAQGLSIGELFF	TGTGCCAGCAGCTGGGCCCAGGGTCTGTCGATCGGGGAGCTGTTTTTT
TRBV27	TRBJ2-5	TRBD2	NA	CASSSRVAGVETQYF	TGTGCCAGCAGCTCACGGGTTGCGGGGGTAGAGACCCAGTACTTC
TRBV5-1	TRBJ2-7	NA	NA	CASSLFSQAATPYEQYF	TGCGCCAGCAGCTTGTTTTCTCAGGCAGCTACCCCCTACGAGCAGTACTTC
TRBV9	TRBJ1-1	TRBD1	NA	CASSVGDPRGLAGAFF	TGTGCCAGCAGCGTAGGTGACCCCAGGGGGCTCGCGGGAGCTTTCTTT
TRBV10-3	TRBJ2-2	TRBD1	NA	CAISESDRGLTGELFF	TGTGCCATCAGTGAGTCGGACAGGGGACTCACCGGGGAGCTGTTTTTT
TRBV2	TRBJ1-2	TRBD1	NA	CASTSPGQLYGYTF	TGTGCCAGCACTAGCCCGGGACAGCTTTATGGCTACACCTTC
TRBV19	TRBJ1-5	NA	NA	CASTGQLSNQPQHF	TGTGCCAGTACCGGACAGCTTAGCAATCAGCCCCAGCATTTT
TRBV7-8	TRBJ2-5	TRBD2	NA	CASSPRGLVGEETQYF	TGTGCCAGCAGCCCCCGAGGACTAGTTGGAGAAGAGACCCAGTACTTC
TRBV7-2	TRBJ2-5	NA	once	CASSPPTVETQYF	TGTGCCAGCAGCCCTCCGACTGTAGAGACCCAGTACTTC
TRBV4-1	TRBJ2-7	TRBD1	NA	CASSQDWTGSYEQYF	TGCGCCAGCAGCCAAGATTGGACAGGATCATACGAGCAGTACTTC
TRBV6-5	TRBJ1-1	NA	NA	CASSYFDMNTEAFF	TGTGCCAGCAGTTACTTCGACATGAACACTGAAGCTTTCTTT
TRBV7-8	TRBJ1-2	NA	NA	CASSLGRLGSNYGYTF	TGTGCCAGCAGCTTAGGGAGGCTGGGGTCTAACTATGGCTACACCTTC
TRBV27	TRBJ2-1	TRBD2	NA	CASSFGRGVSEQFF	TGTGCCAGCAGTTTTGGGCGGGGGGTTAGTGAGCAGTTCTTC
TRBV7-2	TRBJ1-5	TRBD1	once	CASSLQGTGDQPQHF	TGTGCCAGCAGCTTGCAGGGGACAGGGGATCAGCCCCAGCATTTT
TRBV10-2	TRBJ1-1	NA	NA	CASRLGGGPKAFF	TGCGCCAGCAGACTGGGTGGCGGTCCAAAAGCTTTCTTT